This TCR beta chain comes out of a study of cytomegalovirus exposure and HLA in healthy donors. V lost 0 bases and J 5 bases, leaving 12 bases between the germline ends. The CDR3 contains 15 residues. Both 60 Vbeta primers and 13 Jbeta primers went into the PCR. Profiling relied on immunoSEQ multiplex PCR, and the TCRdb table lists in-frame clones only, not all of them. Its table lists about 210,000 clones. This receptor was identified in a woman aged 30 to 39 in good health and CMV-seropositive. V usage is TRBV5-3 and J usage is TRBJ1-3; tentatively, D is TRBD1 (5 bases). TRBV5-3 falls under the ORF class, with uncertain function. Sequenced input: PBMCs. The CDR3 nucleotides read TGTGCCAGAAGCTTGGTCGGGGGAAGCAGAAACACCATATATTTT. It codes for CARSLVGGSRNTIYF.